This T cell receptor beta chain was observed in a study of T cells after yellow fever vaccination. Template switching with 5'RACE generated the TCR cDNA and added a universal primer site and UMIs. TCRdb re-called the 5' RACE reads through MiXCR, storing one row per CDR3 protein. The table shows a few hundred thousand distinct CDR3 sequences, with around 8.1% occurring only once. Comment on this clonotype: What it binds is not known.

Germline-derived CDR1 and CDR2 are SGHRS and YFSETQ. With V trimmed by 3 bases and J by 0 bases, 1 base remained unmatched. The CDR3 sequence is 14 residues long. Regarding the study as a whole: The secondary T-cell response peaked on day 5, not day 15, but was weaker. Abundant clonotypes from the bulk population could contaminate FACS-sorted repertoires. Booster sampling recovered most clones from primary vaccination (around 96% CD4, over 75% CD8).

The sequence came from a man between 18 and 35 years old who received the YFV17D yellow fever vaccine. The V call is TRBV5-1, the J call TRBJ2-5, with TRBD1 matching over 8 bases. The sample in question was PBMCs, obtained roughly seven weeks after the first yellow fever vaccination. The CDR3 spells CASSWGQDQETQYF. The CDR3 DNA follows: TGCGCCAGCAGCTGGGGACAGGACCAAGAGACCCAGTACTTC.